One sample yielded the 28 T cell receptor beta chains listed below, sequenced in a study of blood T cell repertoires in COVID-19. The method was immunoSEQ multiplex PCR; TCRdb's version includes in-frame clones alone and lacks a portion of them. The sample yields around 100,000 clones, around 84% seen once. Sequenced: peripheral blood. These TCRs come from a human donor in a cohort sampled during active COVID-19.

The rearrangement links TRBV2 to TRBJ2-3; 7 bases align to TRBD1. The CDR3 totals 15 residues. Trimming removed 6 bases from V and 0 bases from J; junction bases left unmatched: 6. Germline V gene sequence: CDR1 SNHLY, CDR2 FYNNEI. Written as DNA, the CDR3 is TGTGCCAGCAGGTTAGGGACAGCGAGCACAGATACGCAGTATTTT. It translates to CASRLGTASTDTQYF.

This clone was observed a handful of times. The genes are TRBV18 and TRBJ1-5; D remains ambiguous. V lost 6 bases, J lost 0 bases, and 12 bases lay in between. The length of the CDR3 is 15 residues. In germline, CDR1 is KGHSH, CDR2 LQKENI. Here the CDR3 reads CASSWSTNSNQPQHF. Written as DNA, the CDR3 is TGTGCCAGCTCTTGGAGCACAAATAGCAATCAGCCCCAGCATTTT.

The V and J genes are TRBV6-5 and TRBJ1-1, with 7 bases aligning to TRBD1. Germline lookup yields CDR1 MNHEY and CDR2 SVGAGI. V gave up 6 bases and J gave up 6 bases; unmatched junction bases: 7. This CDR3 is built from 13 residues. The DNA for the CDR3 is TGTGCCAGCAGGGCCGACAGGGTAGCTGAAGCTTTCTTT. Its translation: CASRADRVAEAFF.

The chain employs TRBV6-5 and TRBJ2-7; 8 bases fit TRBD1. The trim removed 5 bases at V and 3 bases at J, leaving 6 bases unmatched. In germline, CDR1 is MNHEY, CDR2 SVGAGI. The CDR3 sequence is 14 residues long. In nucleotides, the CDR3 is TGTGCCAGCAGTCGACAGGGGATGAGCTACGAGCAGTACTTC. This codes for CASSRQGMSYEQYF.

The chain uses TRBV6-2 or TRBV6-3 and TRBJ2-5; 7 bases agree with TRBD1. Germline CDR1 MNHEY, CDR2 SVGEGT. J was trimmed by 2 bases and V by 5 bases; bases with no gene match: 8. The length of the CDR3 is 15 residues. In nucleotides, the CDR3 is TGTGCCAGCAGTCGCCCGGGACAGTCGCAAGAGACCCAGTACTTC. This codes for CASSRPGQSQETQYF.

This clone was detected only a few times. The gene calls are TRBV24-1 and TRBJ2-3; 7 bases agree with TRBD1. Germline V gene lookup returns CDR1 KGHDR and CDR2 SFDVKD. The CDR3 is 14 residues long. J was trimmed by 3 bases and V by 6 bases; bases with no gene match: 5. The CDR3 loop reads CATSRPGGTDTQYF. CDR3 sequence (DNA): TGTGCCACCAGTCGGCCAGGGGGAACAGATACGCAGTATTTT.

The chain is built from TRBV6-4 and TRBJ1-6; D possibly corresponds to TRBD1 (5 bases). Germline CDR1 MRHNA, CDR2 SNTAGT. V was cut by 0 bases and J by 6 bases, with 9 bases left in between. The CDR3 is made up of 15 amino acids. Here the CDR3 reads CASSDSGGVNSPLHF. The CDR3 DNA sequence: TGTGCCAGCAGTGACTCTGGGGGGGTTAATTCACCCCTCCACTTT.

V is TRBV7-2 and J is TRBJ2-7; no reliable D call. Per the germline V gene, CDR1 is SGHTA and CDR2 is FQGNSA. The CDR3 is made up of 12 amino acids. The V end was cut by 7 bases, the J end by 0 bases, with 7 bases between. The CDR3 nucleotides are TGTGCCAGCAAGCAGGACTCCTACGAGCAGTACTTC. Encoded protein: CASKQDSYEQYF.

The V and J genes are TRBV4-1 and TRBJ2-1, with 7 bases aligning to TRBD1. CDR1 is MGHRA, CDR2 YSYEKL, per germline. The CDR3 is made up of 16 amino acids. V was pared by 0 bases and J by 8 bases, with 10 bases of the junction left unmatched. The DNA of the CDR3 is TGCGCCAGCAGCCAAGATCGTTTACAGGGGATCGATGAGCAGTTCTTC. It codes for CASSQDRLQGIDEQFF.

V gene TRBV10-3 combines with J gene TRBJ2-3; maybe TRBD2 (5 bases). Trimming pared 7 bases from V and 4 bases from J, leaving 15 bases between. CDR3 size: 14 residues. Germline CDR1 reads ENHRY; CDR2 reads SYGVKD. The CDR3 region is CAIKSDRGPDTQYF. CDR3 bases: TGTGCCATCAAATCGGACCGAGGGCCAGATACGCAGTATTTT.

The V call is TRBV27, the J call TRBJ2-2; a possible D gene is TRBD1 (5 bases). The CDR3 loop spans 16 amino acids. Germline CDR1 MNHEY, CDR2 SMNVEV (reference sequence). With 6 bases removed from V and 0 bases from J, the gap between germline ends came to 14 bases. In DNA, the CDR3 is TGTGCCAGCAGAATACAGGCCCCGGCGAACACCGGGGAGCTGTTTTTT. This codes for CASRIQAPANTGELFF.

The chain combines TRBV11-3 with TRBJ2-3, with D possibly TRBD2 on 7 matching bases. This CDR3 has 16 residues. Trimming took 5 bases from V and 1 from J, leaving 16 bases between them. Looked up from germline, CDR1 is SGHNT and CDR2 is YENEEA. The CDR3 protein is CASSQGGATRTDTQYF. The CDR3, as DNA: TGTGCCAGCAGCCAAGGGGGGGCGACCCGCACAGATACGCAGTATTTT.

The genes are TRBV19 and TRBJ1-2, with TRBD1 as a possible D gene (6 bases). Trimming cost V 6 bases and J 8 bases, with 19 bases left between them. The length of the CDR3 is 14 residues. CDR1 is LNHDA, CDR2 SQIVND, per germline (reference sequence). The CDR3 DNA is TGTGCCAGTAGGCCCCGGGACAAAACAGGCGGCTACACCTTC. Translation gives CASRPRDKTGGYTF.

V is TRBV7-2 and J is TRBJ2-1, with TRBD2 identical over 9 bases. This CDR3 is built from 12 residues. Trimming cost V 3 bases and J 11 bases; bases outside gene matches: 2. The V gene's germline CDR1 is SGHTA and CDR2 FQGNSA. The CDR3 loop reads CASSFASGKQFF. CDR3 in DNA: TGTGCCAGCAGCTTCGCTAGCGGGAAGCAGTTCTTC.

The rearrangement links TRBV3-1 (or the pseudogene TRBV3-2) to TRBJ2-3; weak D call: TRBD2 (5 bases). CDR3 length: 17 amino acids. Germline CDR1 and CDR2: LGHDT and YNNKEL (reference sequence). Between the trimmed V and J ends, which lost 4 bases and 1 base, there was a span of 18 bases. Here the CDR3 DNA reads TGTGCCAGCAGCCCCAGAGGTGGAGGTCGGGGCACAGATACGCAGTATTTT. It is translated as CASSPRGGGRGTDTQYF.

The rearrangement uses TRBV13 and TRBJ1-3, with D hard to call. Trimming pared 4 bases from V and 9 bases from J, leaving 13 bases between. Per germline, CDR1 PRHDT and CDR2 FYEKMQ (reference sequence). This CDR3 contains 13 residues. The CDR3 nucleotides are TGTGCCAGCAGCTCAACCCTCCATAGCACCATATATTTT. It yields the protein CASSSTLHSTIYF.

This clone was counted between two and nine times. This chain uses TRBV5-1 with TRBJ1-2; D unresolved. With 3 bases removed from V and 9 bases from J, the gap between germline ends came to 12 bases. The germline CDR1 and CDR2 sequences are SGHRS and YFSETQ. The CDR3 has 12 amino acids. The CDR3 bases are TGCGCCAGCAGCTCCGACACCCGTAGCTACACCTTC. Amino acids: CASSSDTRSYTF.

The rearrangement joins TRBV5-1 to TRBJ2-3, with TRBD2 matching 9 bases. Germline values: CDR1 SGHRS, CDR2 YFSETQ. CDR3 length: 16 residues. V lost 4 bases to trimming and J lost 5 bases; unmatched junction nucleotides: 11. The CDR3 region is CASSRTTGTSRDTQYF. CDR3 DNA sequence: TGCGCCAGCAGCCGTACGACCGGGACTAGCCGAGATACGCAGTATTTT.

The CDR3 reads CASSGLTWSDTQYF. The CDR3 nucleotides read TGTGCCAGCAGTGGTCTAACGTGGAGTGATACGCAGTATTTT. This chain connects TRBV2 to TRBJ2-3; no firm D call. CDR1 and CDR2 (germline): SNHLY, FYNNEI. Trimming stripped 4 bases from V and 6 bases from J, with 14 bases between. The CDR3 covers 14 residues.

The chain uses TRBV12-3 or TRBV12-4 and TRBJ1-1; unclear D gene. The CDR3 has 13 residues. Trimming left V 5 bases short and J 6 bases short, with 13 bases between. This CDR3 reads CASSRVGGAEAFF. The DNA for the CDR3 is TGTGCCAGCAGTCGGGTGGGAGGAGCTGAAGCTTTCTTT.

V usage is TRBV19 and J usage is TRBJ1-6; no reliable D call. V was cut by 2 bases and J by 7 bases, with 12 bases left in between. The CDR3 is 15 amino acids. Germline values: CDR1 LNHDA, CDR2 SQIVND (reference sequence). CDR3 bases: TGTGCCAGTAGTATACCCCAAGAGAGCAATTCACCCCTCCACTTT. It is translated as CASSIPQESNSPLHF.

This chain uses TRBV4-3 with TRBJ1-1; TRBD1 aligns across 7 bases. The CDR3 loop spans 14 amino acids. Germline CDR1 LGHNA, CDR2 YSLEER. The trim removed 3 bases at V and 7 bases at J, leaving 8 bases unmatched. In nucleotides, the CDR3 is TGCGCCAGCAGCCATATGACAGGGTCAGATGAAGCTTTCTTT. It yields the protein CASSHMTGSDEAFF.

The rearrangement joins TRBV19 to TRBJ2-6; TRBD2 agrees at 7 bases. V gave up 7 bases and J gave up 0 bases; unmatched junction bases: 3. The CDR3 spans 15 residues. Germline CDR1 LNHDA, CDR2 SQIVND (reference sequence). This CDR3 reads CASKREGSGANVLTF. The CDR3 DNA follows: TGTGCCAGTAAAAGGGAGGGCTCTGGGGCCAACGTCCTGACTTTC.

This chain links TRBV4-3 with TRBJ1-2, with 8 bases that match TRBD1. Germline CDR1 and CDR2: LGHNA and YSLEER. The CDR3 is 15 residues long. The J segment lost 3 bases and the V segment lost 6 bases, leaving 9 bases of the junction unmatched. The CDR3 region has the DNA TGCGCCAGCAGGCCCACCGGGACAGGCGACTATGGCTACACCTTC. Translation: CASRPTGTGDYGYTF.

The rearrangement joins TRBV2 to TRBJ1-4; TRBD1 agrees at 7 bases. V shed 6 bases and J 5 bases; nucleotides not matched to a gene: 9. Germline-derived CDR1 and CDR2 are SNHLY and FYNNEI. The CDR3 is made up of 15 amino acids. CDR3 nucleotide sequence: TGTGCCAGCAGGTGGACCGGGACAGAGAATGAAAAACTGTTTTTT. Translated: CASRWTGTENEKLFF.

This chain joins TRBV4-3 and TRBJ1-2; D gene uncertain. Trimming pared 0 bases from V and 8 bases from J, leaving 10 bases between. The germline V gene encodes CDR1 LGHNA and CDR2 YSLEER. This CDR3 contains 13 residues. CDR3 sequence: CASSQDTGSGYTF. CDR3 nucleotide sequence: TGCGCCAGCAGCCAAGATACCGGGAGCGGCTACACCTTC.

The gene calls are TRBV27 and TRBJ1-2; 9 bases map to TRBD1. V lost 6 bases, J lost 1 base, and 18 bases stayed unmatched. The CDR3 covers 19 residues. The V gene's germline CDR1 is MNHEY and CDR2 SMNVEV (reference sequence). The CDR3 here is CASSGFTGGERRINYGYTF. In DNA, the CDR3 is TGTGCCAGCAGCGGATTCACAGGGGGCGAACGACGTATTAACTATGGCTACACCTTC.

The J gene is TRBJ2-7, the V gene TRBV10-2; 7 nucleotides agree with TRBD1. Per germline, CDR1 WSHSY and CDR2 SAAADI. The J segment lost 4 bases and the V segment lost 3 bases, leaving 9 bases of the junction unmatched. This CDR3 contains 15 residues. The CDR3 reads CASSDLGQANYEQYF. Here the CDR3 DNA reads TGCGCCAGCAGTGACCTAGGACAGGCAAATTACGAGCAGTACTTC.